This T cell receptor (beta chain) was sequenced during a study of shared clonotypes between healthy human individuals. Generated by immunoSEQ multiplex PCR, the TCRdb table keeps only in-frame clones and is missing some. Of 2 million to 3 million clones listed, roughly 93% are singletons. This CDR3 contains 15 residues. V lost 5 bases and J lost 2, with 15 bases in between. CDR1 MGHDK and CDR2 SYGVNS come from the germline V gene. In regard to this clone: Its cognate antigen is unknown.

Study-wide points: Genetic and exposure-history diversity was limited by the small donor number.

The sequence derives from a man aged 18 to 29 in good health. Some clones in this sample may be carry-over from other donors' samples. The chain links TRBV25-1 to TRBJ1-1; D is undetermined. The sample consisted of naive CD4+ T cells from PBMCs. The subset is: CD45RA+ positively selected. The CDR3: CASSPRGNSNTEAFF. The CDR3 DNA is TGTGCCAGCAGTCCGCGTGGTAATTCCAACACTGAAGCTTTCTTT. The full variable domain, with the rest looked up from reference TRBV25-1 and TRBJ1-1, is EADIYQTPRYLVIGTGKKITLECSQTMGHDKMYWYQQDPGMELHLIHYSYGVNSTEKGDLSSESTVSRIRTEHFPLTLESARPSHTSQYLCASSPRGNSNTEAFFGQGTRLTVV.